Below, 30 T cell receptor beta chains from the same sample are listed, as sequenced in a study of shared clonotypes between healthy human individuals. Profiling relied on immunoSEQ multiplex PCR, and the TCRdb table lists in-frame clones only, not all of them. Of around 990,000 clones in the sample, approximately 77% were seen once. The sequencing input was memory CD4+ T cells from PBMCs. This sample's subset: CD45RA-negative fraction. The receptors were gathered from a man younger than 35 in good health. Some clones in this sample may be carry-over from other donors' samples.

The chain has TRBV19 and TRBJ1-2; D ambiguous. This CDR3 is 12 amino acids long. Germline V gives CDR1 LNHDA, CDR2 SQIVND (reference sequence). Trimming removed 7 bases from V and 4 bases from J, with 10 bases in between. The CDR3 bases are TGTGCCAGTAACGGGAGGACCTATGGCTACACCTTC. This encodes CASNGRTYGYTF.

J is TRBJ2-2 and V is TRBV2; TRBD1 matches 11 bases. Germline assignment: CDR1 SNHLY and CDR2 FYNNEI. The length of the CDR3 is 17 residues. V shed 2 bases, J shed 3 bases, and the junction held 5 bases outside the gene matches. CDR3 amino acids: CASSESWDRGYTGELFF. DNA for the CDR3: TGTGCCAGCAGTGAAAGTTGGGACAGGGGGTACACCGGGGAGCTGTTTTTT.

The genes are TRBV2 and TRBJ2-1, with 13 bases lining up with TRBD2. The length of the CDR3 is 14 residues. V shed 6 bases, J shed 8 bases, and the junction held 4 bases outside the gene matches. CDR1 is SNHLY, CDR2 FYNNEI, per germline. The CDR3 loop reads CASRELAGGDEQFF. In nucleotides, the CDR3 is TGTGCCAGCAGGGAACTAGCGGGGGGGGATGAGCAGTTCTTC.

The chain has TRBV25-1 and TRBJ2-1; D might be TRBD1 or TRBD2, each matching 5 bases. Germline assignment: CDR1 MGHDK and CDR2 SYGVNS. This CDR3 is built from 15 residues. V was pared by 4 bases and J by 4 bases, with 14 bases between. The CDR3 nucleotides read TGTGCCAGCAGTGGCTCCGGGACGGTATACAATGAGCAGTTCTTC. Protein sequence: CASSGSGTVYNEQFF.

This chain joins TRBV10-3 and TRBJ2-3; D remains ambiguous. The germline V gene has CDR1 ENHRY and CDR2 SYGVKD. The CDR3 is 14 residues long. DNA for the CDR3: TGTGGTTGTGGGGTTTCTAGGGACACAGATACGCAGTATTTT. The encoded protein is CGCGVSRDTDTQYF.

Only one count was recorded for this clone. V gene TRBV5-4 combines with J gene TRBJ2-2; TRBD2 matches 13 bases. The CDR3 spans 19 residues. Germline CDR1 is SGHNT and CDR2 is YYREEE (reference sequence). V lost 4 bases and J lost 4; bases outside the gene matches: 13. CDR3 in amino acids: CASSPELGTSGTFTGELFF. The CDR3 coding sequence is TGTGCCAGCAGCCCGGAATTAGGGACTAGCGGGACCTTCACCGGGGAGCTGTTTTTT. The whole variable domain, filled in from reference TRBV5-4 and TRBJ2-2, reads ETGVTQSPTHLIKTRGQQVTLRCSSQSGHNTVSWYQQALGQGPQFIFQYYREEENGRGNFPPRFSGLQFPNYSSELNVNALELDDSALYLCASSPELGTSGTFTGELFFGEGSRLTVL.

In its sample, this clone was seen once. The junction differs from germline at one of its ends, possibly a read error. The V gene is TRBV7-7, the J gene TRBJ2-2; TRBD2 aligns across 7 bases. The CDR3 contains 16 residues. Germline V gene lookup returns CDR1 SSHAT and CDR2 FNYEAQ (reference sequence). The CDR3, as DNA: TGTGCTAGCAGCCTTCTTTCCGGCGGGGGTACCGGGGAGCTGTTTTTT. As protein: CASSLLSGGGTGELFF.

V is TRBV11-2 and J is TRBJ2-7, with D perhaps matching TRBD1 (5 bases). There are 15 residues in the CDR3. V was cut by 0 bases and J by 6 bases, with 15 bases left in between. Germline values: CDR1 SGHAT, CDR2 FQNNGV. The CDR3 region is CASSLDLKGASEQYF. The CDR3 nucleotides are TGTGCCAGCAGCTTAGATCTGAAAGGGGCTTCCGAGCAGTACTTC. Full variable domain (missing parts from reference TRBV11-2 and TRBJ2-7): EAGVAQSPRYKIIEKRQSVAFWCNPISGHATLYWYQQILGQGPKLLIQFQNNGVVDDSQLPKDRFSAERLKGVDSTLKIQPAKLEDSAVYLCASSLDLKGASEQYFGPGTRLTVT.

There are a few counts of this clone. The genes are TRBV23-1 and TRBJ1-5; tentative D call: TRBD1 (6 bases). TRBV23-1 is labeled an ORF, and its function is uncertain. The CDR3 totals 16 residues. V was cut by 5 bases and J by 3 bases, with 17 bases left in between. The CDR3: CASSTQQGSDNQPQHF. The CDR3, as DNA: TGCGCCAGCAGTACCCAACAGGGAAGCGACAATCAGCCCCAGCATTTT.

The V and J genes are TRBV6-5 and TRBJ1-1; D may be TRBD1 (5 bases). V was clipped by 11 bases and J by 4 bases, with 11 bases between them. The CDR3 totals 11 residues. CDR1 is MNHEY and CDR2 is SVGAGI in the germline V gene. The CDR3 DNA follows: TGTGCCCAGTCTGGGGGCACTGAAGCTTTCTTT. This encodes CAQSGGTEAFF.

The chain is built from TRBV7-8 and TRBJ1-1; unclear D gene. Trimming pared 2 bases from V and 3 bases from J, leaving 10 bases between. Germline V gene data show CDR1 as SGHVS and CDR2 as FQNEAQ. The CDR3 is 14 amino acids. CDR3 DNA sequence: TGTGCCAGCAGCTTACTGGGAATTGACACTGAAGCTTTCTTT. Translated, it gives CASSLLGIDTEAFF.

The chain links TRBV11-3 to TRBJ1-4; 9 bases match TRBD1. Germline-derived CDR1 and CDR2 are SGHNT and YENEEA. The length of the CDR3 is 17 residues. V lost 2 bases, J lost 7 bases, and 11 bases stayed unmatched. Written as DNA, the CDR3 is TGTGCCAGCAGCTTACCGGGACAGGGACCCCCAAGTGAAAAACTGTTTTTT. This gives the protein CASSLPGQGPPSEKLFF.

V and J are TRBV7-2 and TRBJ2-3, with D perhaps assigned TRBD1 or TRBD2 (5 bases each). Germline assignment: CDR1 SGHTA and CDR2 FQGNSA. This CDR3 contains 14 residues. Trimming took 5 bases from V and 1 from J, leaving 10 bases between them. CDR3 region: CASSPLGGTDTQYF. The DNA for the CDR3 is TGTGCCAGCAGCCCCTTGGGGGGCACAGATACGCAGTATTTT.

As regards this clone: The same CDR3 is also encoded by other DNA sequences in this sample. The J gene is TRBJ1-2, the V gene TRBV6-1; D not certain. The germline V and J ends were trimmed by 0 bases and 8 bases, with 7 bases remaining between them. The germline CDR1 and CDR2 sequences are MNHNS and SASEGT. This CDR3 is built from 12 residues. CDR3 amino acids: CASSEAGRGYTF. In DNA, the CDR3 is TGTGCCAGCAGTGAAGCAGGTCGCGGCTACACCTTC.

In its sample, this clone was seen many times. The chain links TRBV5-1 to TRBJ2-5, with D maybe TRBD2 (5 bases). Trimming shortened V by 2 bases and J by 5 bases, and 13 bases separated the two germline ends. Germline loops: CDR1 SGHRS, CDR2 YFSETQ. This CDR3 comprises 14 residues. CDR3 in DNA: TGCGCCAGCAGCTTATCGGGGTCCGGGGAGACCCAGTACTTC. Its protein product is CASSLSGSGETQYF.

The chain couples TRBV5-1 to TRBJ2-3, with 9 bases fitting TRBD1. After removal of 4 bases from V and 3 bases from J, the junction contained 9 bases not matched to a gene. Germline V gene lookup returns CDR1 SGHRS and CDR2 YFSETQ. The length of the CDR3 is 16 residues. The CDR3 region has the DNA TGCGCCAGCAGCCCGCGGACAGGGGCAGGAACAGATACGCAGTATTTT. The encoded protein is CASSPRTGAGTDTQYF. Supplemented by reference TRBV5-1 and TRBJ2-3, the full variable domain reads KAGVTQTPRYLIKTRGQQVTLSCSPISGHRSVSWYQQTPGQGLQFLFEYFSETQRNKGNFPGRFSGRQFSNSRSEMNVSTLELGDSALYLCASSPRTGAGTDTQYFGPGTRLTVL.

The CDR3 sequence: CASSYRDGAETQYF. DNA for the CDR3: TGTGCCAGCAGTTACAGGGATGGGGCGGAGACCCAGTACTTC. V is TRBV27 and J is TRBJ2-5; possible D gene TRBD1, 6 bases. CDR3 length: 14 residues. V was clipped by 4 bases and J by 5 bases, with 14 bases between them. Germline-derived CDR1 and CDR2 are MNHEY and SMNVEV (reference sequence).

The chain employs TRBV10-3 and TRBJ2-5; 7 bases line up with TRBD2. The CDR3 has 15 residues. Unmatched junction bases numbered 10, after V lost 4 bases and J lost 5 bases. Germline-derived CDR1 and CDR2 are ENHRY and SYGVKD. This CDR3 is CAISGAGETIETQYF. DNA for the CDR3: TGTGCCATCAGTGGCGCGGGGGAGACTATTGAGACCCAGTACTTC.

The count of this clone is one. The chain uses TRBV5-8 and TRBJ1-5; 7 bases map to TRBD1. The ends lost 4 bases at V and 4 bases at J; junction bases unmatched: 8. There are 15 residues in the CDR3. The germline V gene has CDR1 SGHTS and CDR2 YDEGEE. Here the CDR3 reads CASSRKGQFNQPQHF. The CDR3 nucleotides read TGTGCCAGCAGCCGAAAGGGACAGTTTAATCAGCCCCAGCATTTT.

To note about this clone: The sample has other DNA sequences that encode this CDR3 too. This CDR3 is CASSAQGNTEAFF. In DNA form, the CDR3 reads TGCGCCAGCAGCGCACAGGGGAACACTGAAGCTTTCTTT. The chain combines TRBV5-1 with TRBJ1-1, with a weak D call TRBD1 (6 bases). Germline V gene lookup returns CDR1 SGHRS and CDR2 YFSETQ. The V end was cut by 4 bases, the J end by 1 base, with 8 bases between. CDR3 length: 13 amino acids.

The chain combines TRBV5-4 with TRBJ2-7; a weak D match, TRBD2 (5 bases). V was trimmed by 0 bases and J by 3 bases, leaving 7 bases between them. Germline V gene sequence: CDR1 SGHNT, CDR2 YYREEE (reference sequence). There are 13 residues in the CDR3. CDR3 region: CASSLASGYEQYF. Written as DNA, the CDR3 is TGTGCCAGCAGCTTGGCGAGCGGCTACGAGCAGTACTTC.

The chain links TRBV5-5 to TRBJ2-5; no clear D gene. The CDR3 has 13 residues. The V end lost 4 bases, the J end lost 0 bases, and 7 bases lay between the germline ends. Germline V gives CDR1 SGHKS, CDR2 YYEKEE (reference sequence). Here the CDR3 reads CASSRSDQETQYF. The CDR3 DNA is TGTGCCAGCAGCCGGAGCGACCAAGAGACCCAGTACTTC.

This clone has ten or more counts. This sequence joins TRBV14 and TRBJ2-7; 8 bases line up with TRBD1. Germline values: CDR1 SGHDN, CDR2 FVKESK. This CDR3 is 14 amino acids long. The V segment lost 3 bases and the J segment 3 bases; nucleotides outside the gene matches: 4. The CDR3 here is CASSQIGQGYEQYF. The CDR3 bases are TGTGCCAGCAGCCAGATTGGACAGGGCTACGAGCAGTACTTC.

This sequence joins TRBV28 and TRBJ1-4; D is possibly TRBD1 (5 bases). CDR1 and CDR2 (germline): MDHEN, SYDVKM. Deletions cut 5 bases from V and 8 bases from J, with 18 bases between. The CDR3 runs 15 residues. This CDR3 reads CASSGRTGFWEKLFF. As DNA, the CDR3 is TGTGCCAGCAGTGGACGTACAGGTTTCTGGGAAAAACTGTTTTTT.

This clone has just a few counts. CDR3 nucleotides: TGTGCCAGCAGCTCTACGACTAGCGGGAGAAACGAGCAGTACTTC. Residues: CASSSTTSGRNEQYF. The rearrangement uses TRBV28 and TRBJ2-7; 12 bases are a match to TRBD2. The CDR3 has 15 residues. V lost 6 bases and J lost 5; bases outside the gene matches: 8. Germline V lookup: CDR1 MDHEN, CDR2 SYDVKM.

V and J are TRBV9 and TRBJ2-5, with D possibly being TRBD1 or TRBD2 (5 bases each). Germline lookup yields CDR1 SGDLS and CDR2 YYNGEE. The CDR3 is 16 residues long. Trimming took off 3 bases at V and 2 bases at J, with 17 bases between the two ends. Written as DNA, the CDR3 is TGTGCCAGCAGCGCGCAACCGGGGCGCATACAAGAGACCCAGTACTTC. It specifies CASSAQPGRIQETQYF.

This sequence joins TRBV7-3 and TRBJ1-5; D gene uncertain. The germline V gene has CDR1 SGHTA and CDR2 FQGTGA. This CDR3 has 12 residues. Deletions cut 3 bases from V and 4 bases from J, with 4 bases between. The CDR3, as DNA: TGTGCCAGCAGCTTTGCTAATCAGCCCCAGCATTTT. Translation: CASSFANQPQHF.

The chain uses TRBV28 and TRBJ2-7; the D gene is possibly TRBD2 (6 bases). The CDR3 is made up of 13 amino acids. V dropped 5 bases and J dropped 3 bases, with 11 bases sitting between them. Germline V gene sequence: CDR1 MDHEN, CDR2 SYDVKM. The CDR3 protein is CASSPPGSYEQYF. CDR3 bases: TGTGCCAGCAGTCCGCCCGGGAGCTACGAGCAGTACTTC.

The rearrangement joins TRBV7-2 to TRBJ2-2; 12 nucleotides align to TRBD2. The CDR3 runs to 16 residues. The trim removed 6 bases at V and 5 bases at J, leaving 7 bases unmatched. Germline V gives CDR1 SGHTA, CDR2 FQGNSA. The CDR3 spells CASSWTSGELTGELFF. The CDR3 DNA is TGTGCCAGCAGTTGGACTAGCGGGGAGTTGACCGGGGAGCTGTTTTTT.

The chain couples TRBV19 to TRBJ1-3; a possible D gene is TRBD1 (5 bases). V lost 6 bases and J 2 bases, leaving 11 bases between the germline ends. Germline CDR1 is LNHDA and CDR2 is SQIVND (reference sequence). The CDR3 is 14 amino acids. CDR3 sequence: CASSRGATGNTIYF. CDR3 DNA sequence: TGTGCCAGTAGCCGGGGCGCAACTGGAAACACCATATATTTT.